This TCR beta chain was documented in a study of blood T cell repertoires in COVID-19. On the study more broadly: COVID-19 samples, acute and convalescent, were from the United States, Italy and Spain. Sources were T cells, B-cell-depleted T cells, or PBMCs; the material itself was cDNA or gDNA.

Germline CDR1 reads SGHTS; CDR2 reads YDEGEE. V lost 0 bases and J lost 5; bases outside the gene matches: 12. This CDR3 contains 17 residues. Libraries were prepared by immunoSEQ multiplex PCR; TCRdb keeps only in-frame clonotypes and omits some of them. This sample has fewer than 450,000 clones, with roughly 87% found just once. Participants were aged 18 to 89 years from about 25 US areas. Sequencing was done on a sample of PBMCs or T cells enriched from blood (not recorded which). This chain uses TRBV5-8 with TRBJ1-2, with 8 bases aligning to TRBD1. The TCR sequence derives from a woman aged 30 to 39 who had recovered from COVID-19. The CDR3 here is CASSLAPDRGQLYGYTF. CDR3 nucleotide sequence: TGTGCCAGCAGCTTGGCTCCAGACAGGGGCCAATTATATGGCTACACCTTC.